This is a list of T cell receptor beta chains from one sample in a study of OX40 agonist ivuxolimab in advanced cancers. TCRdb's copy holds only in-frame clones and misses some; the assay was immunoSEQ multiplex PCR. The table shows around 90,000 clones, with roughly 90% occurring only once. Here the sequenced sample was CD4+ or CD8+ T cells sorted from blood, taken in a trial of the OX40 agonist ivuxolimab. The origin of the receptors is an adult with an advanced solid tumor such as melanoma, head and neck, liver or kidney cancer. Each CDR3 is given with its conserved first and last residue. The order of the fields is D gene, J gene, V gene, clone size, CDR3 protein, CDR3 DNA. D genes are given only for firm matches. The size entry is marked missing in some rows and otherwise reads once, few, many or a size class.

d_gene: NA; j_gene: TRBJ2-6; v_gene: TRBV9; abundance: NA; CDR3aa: CASSVGQAGANVLTF; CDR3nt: TGTGCCAGCAGCGTAGGTCAGGCTGGGGCCAACGTCCTGACTTTC
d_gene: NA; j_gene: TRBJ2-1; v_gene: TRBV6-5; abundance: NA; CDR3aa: CASSSRAPYNEQFF; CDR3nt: TGTGCCAGCAGTTCCCGGGCCCCCTACAATGAGCAGTTCTTC
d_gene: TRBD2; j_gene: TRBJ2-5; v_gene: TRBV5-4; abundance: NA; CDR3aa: CASSFGTTQETQYF; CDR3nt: TGTGCCAGCAGCTTCGGGACTACACAAGAGACCCAGTACTTC
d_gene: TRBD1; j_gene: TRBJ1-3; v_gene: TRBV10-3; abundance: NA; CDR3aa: CAISEDRGTGNTIYF; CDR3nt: TGTGCCATCAGTGAGGACAGGGGAACTGGAAACACCATATATTTT
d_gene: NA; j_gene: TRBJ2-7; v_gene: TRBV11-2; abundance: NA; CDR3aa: CASSLGSIYEQYF; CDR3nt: TGTGCCAGCAGCTTAGGAAGCATCTACGAGCAGTACTTC
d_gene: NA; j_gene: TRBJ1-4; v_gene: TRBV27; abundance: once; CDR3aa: CASSFFGEKLFF; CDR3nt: NA
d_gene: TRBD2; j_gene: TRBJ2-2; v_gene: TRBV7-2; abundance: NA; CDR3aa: CASTSSSGNTGELFF; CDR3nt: TGTGCCAGCACCTCATCTAGCGGAAACACCGGGGAGCTGTTTTTT
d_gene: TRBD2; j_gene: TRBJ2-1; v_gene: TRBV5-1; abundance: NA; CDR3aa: CASSLVPPVSGDEQFF; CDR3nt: TGCGCCAGCAGCTTGGTCCCCCCGGTGAGCGGGGATGAGCAGTTCTTC
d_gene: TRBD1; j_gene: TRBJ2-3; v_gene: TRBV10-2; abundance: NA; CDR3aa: CASSEPGQGQYF; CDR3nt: TGCGCCAGCAGTGAGCCGGGACAGGGACAGTATTTT
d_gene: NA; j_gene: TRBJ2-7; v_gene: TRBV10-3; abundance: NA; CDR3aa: CAISDTNGGYEQYF; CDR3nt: TGTGCCATCAGTGATACCAATGGGGGCTACGAGCAGTACTTC
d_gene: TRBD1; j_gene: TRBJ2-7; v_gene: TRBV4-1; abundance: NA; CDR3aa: CASSPGTGKGYEQYF; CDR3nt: TGCGCCAGCAGCCCGGGGACAGGGAAAGGCTACGAGCAGTACTTC
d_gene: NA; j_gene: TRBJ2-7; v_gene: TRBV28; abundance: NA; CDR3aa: CASMGSYEQYF; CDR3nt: TGTGCCAGCATGGGAAGTTACGAGCAGTACTTC
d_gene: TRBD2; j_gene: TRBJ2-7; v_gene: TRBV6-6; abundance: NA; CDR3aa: CASRAGTSGGEQYF; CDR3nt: TGTGCCAGCAGGGCCGGGACTAGCGGGGGCGAGCAGTACTTC
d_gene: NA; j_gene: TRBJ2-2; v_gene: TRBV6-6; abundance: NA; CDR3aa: CASSGTTRGTGELFF; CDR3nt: TGTGCCAGCAGCGGGACGACCCGTGGCACCGGGGAGCTGTTTTTT
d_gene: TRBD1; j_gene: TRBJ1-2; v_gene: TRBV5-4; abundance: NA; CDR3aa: CASSSGQGAYGYTF; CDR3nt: TGTGCCAGCAGCTCTGGACAGGGGGCCTATGGCTACACCTTC
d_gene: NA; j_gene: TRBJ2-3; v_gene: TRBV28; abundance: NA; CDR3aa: CASRGDTQYF; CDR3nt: TGTGCCAGCAGGGGCGATACGCAGTATTTT
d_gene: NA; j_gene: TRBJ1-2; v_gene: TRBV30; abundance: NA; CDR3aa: CAWSVRSGALYGYTF; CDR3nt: TGTGCCTGGAGTGTAAGGTCAGGGGCCCTCTATGGCTACACCTTC
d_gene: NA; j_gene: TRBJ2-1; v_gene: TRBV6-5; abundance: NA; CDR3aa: CASSYPGTGDNEQFF; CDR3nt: TGTGCCAGCAGTTACCCCGGGACCGGCGACAATGAGCAGTTCTTC
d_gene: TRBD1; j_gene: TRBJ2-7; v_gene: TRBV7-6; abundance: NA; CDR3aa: CASSPSGGRDEQYF; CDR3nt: TGTGCCAGCAGCCCCTCAGGGGGCCGGGACGAGCAGTACTTC
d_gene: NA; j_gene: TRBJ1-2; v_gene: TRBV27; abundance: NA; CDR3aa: CASSLSRGVNYGYTF; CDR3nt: TGTGCCAGCAGTTTATCACGGGGCGTAAACTATGGCTACACCTTC
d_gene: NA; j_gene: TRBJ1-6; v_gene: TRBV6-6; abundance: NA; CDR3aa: CASRTPGGSYNSPLHF; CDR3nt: TGTGCCAGCAGAACTCCCGGAGGCTCCTATAATTCACCCCTCCACTTT
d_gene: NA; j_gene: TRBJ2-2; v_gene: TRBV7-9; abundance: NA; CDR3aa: CASSLGLALNTGELFF; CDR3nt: TGTGCCAGCAGCTTAGGGCTAGCATTGAACACCGGGGAGCTGTTTTTT
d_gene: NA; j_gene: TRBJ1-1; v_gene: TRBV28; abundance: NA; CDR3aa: CASSDKSRRLF; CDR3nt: TGTGCCAGCAGTGATAAGAGCCGACGCCTCTTT
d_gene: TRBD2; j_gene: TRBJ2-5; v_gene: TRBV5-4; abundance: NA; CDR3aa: CASRTTSGRETQYF; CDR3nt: TGTGCCAGCAGGACGACTAGCGGGAGAGAGACCCAGTACTTC
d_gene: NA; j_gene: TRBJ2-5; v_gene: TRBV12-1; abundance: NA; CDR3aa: CASSLGGQYQETQYF; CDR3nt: TGTGCCAGCAGCTTAGGGGGACAGTACCAAGAGACCCAGTACTTC
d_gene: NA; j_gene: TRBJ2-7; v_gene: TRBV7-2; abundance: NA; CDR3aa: CASSLGFGAGSYEQYF; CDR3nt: TGTGCCAGCAGCTTAGGGTTTGGGGCGGGATCCTACGAGCAGTACTTC
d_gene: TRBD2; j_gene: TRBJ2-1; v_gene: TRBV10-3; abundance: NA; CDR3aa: CAISGAGRIENEQFF; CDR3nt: TGTGCCATCAGTGGAGCGGGACGGATAGAGAATGAGCAGTTCTTC
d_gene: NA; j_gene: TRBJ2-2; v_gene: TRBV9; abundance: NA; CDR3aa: CASSARLVGGELFF; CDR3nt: TGTGCCAGCAGCGCCCGACTCGTTGGGGGGGAGCTGTTTTTT
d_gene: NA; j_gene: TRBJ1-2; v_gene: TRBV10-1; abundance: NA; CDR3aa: CASSESQGHGYTF; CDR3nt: TGCGCCAGCAGTGAGTCGCAGGGCCATGGCTACACCTTC
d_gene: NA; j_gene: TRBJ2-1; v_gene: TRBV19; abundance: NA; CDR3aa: CASSIWNEQFF; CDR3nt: TGTGCCAGTAGTATATGGAATGAGCAGTTCTTC
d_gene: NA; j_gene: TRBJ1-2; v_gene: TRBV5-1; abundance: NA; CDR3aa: CASSLGSAADGYTF; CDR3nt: TGCGCCAGCAGCTTGGGTAGCGCAGCGGATGGCTACACCTTC
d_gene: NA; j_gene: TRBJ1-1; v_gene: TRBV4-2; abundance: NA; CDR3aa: CASSQMGQGNTEAFF; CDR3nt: TGTGCCAGCAGCCAAATGGGCCAGGGGAACACTGAAGCTTTCTTT
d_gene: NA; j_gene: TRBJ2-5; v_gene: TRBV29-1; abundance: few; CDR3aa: CSVDSGETQYF; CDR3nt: TGCAGCGTCGACAGTGGGGAGACCCAGTACTTC
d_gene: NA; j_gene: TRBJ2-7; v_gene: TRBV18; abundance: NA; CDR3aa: CASSTPGQTYEQYF; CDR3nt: TGTGCCAGCTCAACTCCAGGACAGACCTACGAGCAGTACTTC
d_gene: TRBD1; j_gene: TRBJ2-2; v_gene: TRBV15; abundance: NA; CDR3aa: CATSRGTGSNTGELFF; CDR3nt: TGTGCCACCAGCAGAGGGACAGGGAGCAACACCGGGGAGCTGTTTTTT
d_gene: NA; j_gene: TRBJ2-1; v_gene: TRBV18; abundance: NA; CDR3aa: CASSPPNLDEQFF; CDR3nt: TGTGCCAGCTCACCACCGAATTTGGATGAGCAGTTCTTC
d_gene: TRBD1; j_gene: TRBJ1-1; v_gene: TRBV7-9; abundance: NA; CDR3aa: CASSFVQGTEAFF; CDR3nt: TGTGCCAGCAGCTTCGTACAGGGGACTGAAGCTTTCTTT
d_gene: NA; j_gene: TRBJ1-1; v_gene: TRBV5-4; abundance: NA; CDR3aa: CASSSKSLNTEAFF; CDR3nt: TGTGCCAGCAGCTCGAAAAGCCTAAACACTGAAGCTTTCTTT
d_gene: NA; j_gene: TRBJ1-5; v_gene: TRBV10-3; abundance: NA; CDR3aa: CAISAGRLNQPQHF; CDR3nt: TGTGCCATCAGTGCCGGCAGGCTCAATCAGCCCCAGCATTTT
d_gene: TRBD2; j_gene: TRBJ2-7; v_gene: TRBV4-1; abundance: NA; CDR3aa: CASSQAGTSGRLPSYEQYF; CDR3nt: TGCGCCAGCAGCCAAGCCGGGACTAGCGGGAGGCTCCCCTCCTACGAGCAGTACTTC
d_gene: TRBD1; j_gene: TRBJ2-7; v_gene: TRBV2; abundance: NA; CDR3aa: CASRQGADEQYF; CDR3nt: TGTGCCAGCAGGCAGGGGGCGGACGAGCAGTACTTC
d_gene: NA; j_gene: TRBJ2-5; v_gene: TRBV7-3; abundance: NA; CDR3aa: CASSLAPPWGLETQYF; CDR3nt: TGTGCCAGCAGCTTAGCCCCTCCTTGGGGACTGGAGACCCAGTACTTC
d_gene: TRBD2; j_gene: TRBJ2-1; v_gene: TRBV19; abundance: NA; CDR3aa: CASSSLGLAGDEQFF; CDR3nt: TGTGCCAGTAGTTCCCTCGGACTAGCGGGAGATGAGCAGTTCTTC